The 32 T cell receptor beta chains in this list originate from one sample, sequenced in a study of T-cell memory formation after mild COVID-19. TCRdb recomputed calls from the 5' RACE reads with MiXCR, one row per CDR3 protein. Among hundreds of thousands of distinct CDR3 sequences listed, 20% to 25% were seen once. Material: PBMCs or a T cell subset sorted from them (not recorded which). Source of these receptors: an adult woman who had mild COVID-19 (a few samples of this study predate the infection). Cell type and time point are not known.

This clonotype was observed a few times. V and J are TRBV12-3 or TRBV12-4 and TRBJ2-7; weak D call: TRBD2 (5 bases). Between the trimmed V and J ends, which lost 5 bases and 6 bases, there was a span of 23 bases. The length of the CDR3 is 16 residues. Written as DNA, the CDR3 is TGTGCCAGCAGTCCCATTCGGGGTGGTAATCCTGGCGAGCAGTACTTC. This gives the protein CASSPIRGGNPGEQYF.

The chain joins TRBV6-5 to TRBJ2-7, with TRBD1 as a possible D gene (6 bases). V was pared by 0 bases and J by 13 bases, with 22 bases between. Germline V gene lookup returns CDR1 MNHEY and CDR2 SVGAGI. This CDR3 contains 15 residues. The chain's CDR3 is CASSYSPLTLTGLYF. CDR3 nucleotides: TGTGCCAGCAGTTACTCCCCTCTAACATTGACAGGATTATACTTC.

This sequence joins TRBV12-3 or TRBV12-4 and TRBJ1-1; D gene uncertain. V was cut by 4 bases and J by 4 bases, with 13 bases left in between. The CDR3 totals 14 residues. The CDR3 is CASSSQTIVTEAFF. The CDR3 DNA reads TGTGCCAGCAGTTCTCAGACGATTGTCACTGAAGCTTTCTTT.

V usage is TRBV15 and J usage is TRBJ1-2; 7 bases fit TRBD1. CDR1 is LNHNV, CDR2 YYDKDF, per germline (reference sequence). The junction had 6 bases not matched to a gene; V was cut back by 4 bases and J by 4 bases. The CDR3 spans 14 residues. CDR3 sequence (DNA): TGTGCCACCAGCAAAAAGGGGACAGTCTATGGCTACACCTTC. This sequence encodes CATSKKGTVYGYTF.

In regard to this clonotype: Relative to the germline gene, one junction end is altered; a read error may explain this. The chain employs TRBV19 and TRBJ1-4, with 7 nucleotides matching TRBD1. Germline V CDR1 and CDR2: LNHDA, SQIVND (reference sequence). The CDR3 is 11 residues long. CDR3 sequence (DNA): TGTGCCAGTAGACGACAGGGTCTGTTGGTTTTT. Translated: CASRRQGLLVF.

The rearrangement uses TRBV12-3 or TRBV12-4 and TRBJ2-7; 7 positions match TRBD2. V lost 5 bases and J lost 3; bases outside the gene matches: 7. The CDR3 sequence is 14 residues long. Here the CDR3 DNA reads TGTGCCAGCAGTAAATGGACTAGTTACTACGAGCAGTACTTC. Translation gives CASSKWTSYYEQYF.

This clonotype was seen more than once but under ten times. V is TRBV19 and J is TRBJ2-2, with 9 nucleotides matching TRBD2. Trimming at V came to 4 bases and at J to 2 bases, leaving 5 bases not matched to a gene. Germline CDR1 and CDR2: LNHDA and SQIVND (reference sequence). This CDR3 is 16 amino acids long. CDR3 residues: CASSTLAGANTGELFF. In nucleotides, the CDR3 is TGTGCCAGTAGTACCTTAGCGGGGGCTAACACCGGGGAGCTGTTTTTT.

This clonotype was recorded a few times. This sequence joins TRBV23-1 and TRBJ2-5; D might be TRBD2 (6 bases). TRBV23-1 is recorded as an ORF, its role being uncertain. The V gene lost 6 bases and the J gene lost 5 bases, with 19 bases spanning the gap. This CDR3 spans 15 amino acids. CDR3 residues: CASRSMGGHAETQYF. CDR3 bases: TGCGCCAGCAGATCTATGGGAGGCCATGCGGAGACCCAGTACTTC.

CDR3 residues: CSARPQGRDEQFF. CDR3 in DNA: TGCAGTGCTAGACCACAGGGTAGGGATGAGCAGTTCTTC. The V gene is TRBV20-1, the J gene TRBJ2-1; weak D call: TRBD1 (6 bases). This CDR3 has 13 amino acids. CDR1 and CDR2 from the germline V gene are DFQATT and SNEGSKA (reference sequence). V shed 2 bases and J shed 8 bases, with 13 bases lying between them.

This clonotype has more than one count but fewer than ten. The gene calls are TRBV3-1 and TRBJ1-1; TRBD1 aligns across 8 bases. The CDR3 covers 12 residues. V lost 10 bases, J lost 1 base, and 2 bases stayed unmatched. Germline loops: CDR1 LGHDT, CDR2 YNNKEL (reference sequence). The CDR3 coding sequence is TGTGCCACCGGACAGGGGAACACTGAAGCTTTCTTT. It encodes CATGQGNTEAFF.

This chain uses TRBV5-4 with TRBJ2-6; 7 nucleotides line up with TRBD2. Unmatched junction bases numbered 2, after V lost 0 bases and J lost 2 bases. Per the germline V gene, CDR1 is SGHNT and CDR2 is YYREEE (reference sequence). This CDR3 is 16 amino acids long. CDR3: CASSLGGGTGANVLTF. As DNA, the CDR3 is TGTGCCAGCAGCTTGGGCGGGGGTACTGGGGCCAACGTCCTGACTTTC.

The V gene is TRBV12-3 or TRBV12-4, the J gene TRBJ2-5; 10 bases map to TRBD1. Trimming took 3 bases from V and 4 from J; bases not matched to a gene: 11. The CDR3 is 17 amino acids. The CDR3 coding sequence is TGTGCCAGCAGTTTCACTCCTTTGACAGGGGGCCTAGAGACCCAGTACTTC. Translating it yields CASSFTPLTGGLETQYF.

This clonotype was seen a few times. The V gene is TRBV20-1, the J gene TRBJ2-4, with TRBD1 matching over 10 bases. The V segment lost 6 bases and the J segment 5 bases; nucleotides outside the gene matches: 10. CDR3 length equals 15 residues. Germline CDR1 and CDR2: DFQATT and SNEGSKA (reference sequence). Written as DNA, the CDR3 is TGCAGTGCCCCAAGGGACAGGGGCCTTGAAAACATTCAGTACTTC. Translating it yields CSAPRDRGLENIQYF.

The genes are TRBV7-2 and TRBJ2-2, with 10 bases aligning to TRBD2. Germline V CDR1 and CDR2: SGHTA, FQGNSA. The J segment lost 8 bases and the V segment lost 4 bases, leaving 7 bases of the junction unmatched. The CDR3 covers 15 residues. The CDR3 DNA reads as TGTGCCAGCAGCTCCCTCTGGACTAGCGGTGGGGAGCTGTTTTTT. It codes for CASSSLWTSGGELFF.

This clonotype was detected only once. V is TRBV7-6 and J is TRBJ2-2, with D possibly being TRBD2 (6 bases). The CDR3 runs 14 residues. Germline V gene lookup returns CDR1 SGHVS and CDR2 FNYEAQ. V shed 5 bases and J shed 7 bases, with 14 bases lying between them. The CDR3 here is CASSLGGGLGELFF. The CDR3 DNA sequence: TGTGCCAGCAGCCTCGGTGGAGGGCTCGGGGAGCTGTTTTTT.

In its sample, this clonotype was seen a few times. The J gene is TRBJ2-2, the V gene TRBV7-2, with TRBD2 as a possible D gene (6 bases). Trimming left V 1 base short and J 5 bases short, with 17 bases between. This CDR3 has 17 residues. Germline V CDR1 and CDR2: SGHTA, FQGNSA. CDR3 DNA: TGTGCCAGCAGCTTAGTGGAAAGCAACCGGGGGACCGGGGAGCTGTTTTTT. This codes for CASSLVESNRGTGELFF.

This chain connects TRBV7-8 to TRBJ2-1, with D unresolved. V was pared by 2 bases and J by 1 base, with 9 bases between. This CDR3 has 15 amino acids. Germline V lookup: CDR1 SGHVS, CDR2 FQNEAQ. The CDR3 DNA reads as TGTGCCAGCAGCTTAACAGTCTCTTCCTACAATGAGCAGTTCTTC. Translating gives CASSLTVSSYNEQFF.

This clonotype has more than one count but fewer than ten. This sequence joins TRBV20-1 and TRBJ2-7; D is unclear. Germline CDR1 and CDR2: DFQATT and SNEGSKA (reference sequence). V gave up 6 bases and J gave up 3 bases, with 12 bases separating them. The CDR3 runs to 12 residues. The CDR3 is CSAQVGVYEQYF. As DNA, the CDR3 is TGCAGTGCCCAGGTCGGAGTCTACGAGCAGTACTTC.

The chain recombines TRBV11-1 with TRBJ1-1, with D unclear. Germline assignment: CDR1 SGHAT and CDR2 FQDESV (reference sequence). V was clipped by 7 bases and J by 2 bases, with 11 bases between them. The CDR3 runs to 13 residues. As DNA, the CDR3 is TGTGCCAGCACCATAGGGCCTAACACTGAAGCTTTCTTT. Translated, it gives CASTIGPNTEAFF.

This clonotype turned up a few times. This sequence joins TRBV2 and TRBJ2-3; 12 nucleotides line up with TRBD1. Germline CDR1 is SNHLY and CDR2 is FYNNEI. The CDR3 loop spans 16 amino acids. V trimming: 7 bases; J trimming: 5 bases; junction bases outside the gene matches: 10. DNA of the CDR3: TGTGCCAGCACCGTGGGACAGGGGGCTACGGAAGATACGCAGTATTTT. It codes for CASTVGQGATEDTQYF.

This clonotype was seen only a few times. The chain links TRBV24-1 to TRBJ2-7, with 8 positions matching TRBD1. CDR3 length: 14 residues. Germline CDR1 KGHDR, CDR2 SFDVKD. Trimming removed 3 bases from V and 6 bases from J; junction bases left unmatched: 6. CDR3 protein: CATSDPGTGPEQYF. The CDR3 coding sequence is TGTGCCACCAGTGATCCCGGGACAGGTCCCGAGCAGTACTTC.

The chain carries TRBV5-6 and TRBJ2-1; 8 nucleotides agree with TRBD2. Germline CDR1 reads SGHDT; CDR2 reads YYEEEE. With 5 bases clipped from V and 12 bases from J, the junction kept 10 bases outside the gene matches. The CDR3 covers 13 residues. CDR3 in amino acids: CASRFPGGLVQFF. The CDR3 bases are TGTGCCAGCAGATTCCCGGGGGGGTTAGTGCAGTTCTTC.

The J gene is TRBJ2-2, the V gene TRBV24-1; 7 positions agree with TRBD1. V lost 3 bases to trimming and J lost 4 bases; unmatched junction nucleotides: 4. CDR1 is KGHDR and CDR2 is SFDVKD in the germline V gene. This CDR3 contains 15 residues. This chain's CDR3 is CATSDSRGITGELFF. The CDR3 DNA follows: TGTGCCACCAGTGATAGCAGGGGGATCACCGGGGAGCTGTTTTTT.

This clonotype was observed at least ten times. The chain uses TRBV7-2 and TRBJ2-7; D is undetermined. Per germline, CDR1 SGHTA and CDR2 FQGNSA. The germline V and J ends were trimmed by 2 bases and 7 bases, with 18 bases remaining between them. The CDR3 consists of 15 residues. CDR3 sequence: CASSLTAQSRREQYF. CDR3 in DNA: TGTGCCAGCAGCTTAACTGCTCAATCCCGTAGGGAGCAGTACTTC. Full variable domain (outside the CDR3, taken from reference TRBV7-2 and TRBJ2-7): GAGVSQSPSNKVTEKGKDVELRCDPISGHTALYWYRQSLGQGLEFLIYFQGNSAPDKSGLPSDRFSAERTGGSVSTLTIQRTQQEDSAVYLCASSLTAQSRREQYFGPGTRLTVT.

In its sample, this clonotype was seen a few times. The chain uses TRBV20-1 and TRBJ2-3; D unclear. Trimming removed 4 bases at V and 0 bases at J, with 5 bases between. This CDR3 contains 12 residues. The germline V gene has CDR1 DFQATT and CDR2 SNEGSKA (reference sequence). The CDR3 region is CSAKPSTDTQYF. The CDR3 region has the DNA TGCAGTGCTAAGCCGAGCACAGATACGCAGTATTTT.

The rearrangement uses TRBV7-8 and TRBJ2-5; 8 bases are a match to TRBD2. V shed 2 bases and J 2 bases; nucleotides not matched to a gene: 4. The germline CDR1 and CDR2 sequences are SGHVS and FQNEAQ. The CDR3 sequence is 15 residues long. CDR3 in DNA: TGTGCCAGCAGCTTAACTAGCGGAAAGCAAGAGACCCAGTACTTC. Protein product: CASSLTSGKQETQYF.

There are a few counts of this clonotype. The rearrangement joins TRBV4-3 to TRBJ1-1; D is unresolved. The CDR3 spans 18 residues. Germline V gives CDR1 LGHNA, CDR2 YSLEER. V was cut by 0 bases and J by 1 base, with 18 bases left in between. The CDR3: CASSQDGWVSSSNTEAFF. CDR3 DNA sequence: TGCGCCAGCAGCCAAGATGGTTGGGTGAGCTCCTCGAACACTGAAGCTTTCTTT.

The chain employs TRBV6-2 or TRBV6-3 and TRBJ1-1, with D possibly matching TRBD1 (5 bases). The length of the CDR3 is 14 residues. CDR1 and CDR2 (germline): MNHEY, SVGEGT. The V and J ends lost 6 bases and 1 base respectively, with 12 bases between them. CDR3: CASSLIGGNTEAFF. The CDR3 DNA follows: TGTGCCAGCAGCCTAATCGGGGGGAACACTGAAGCTTTCTTT.

This CDR3 is CSVDNNPGQGYTF. The CDR3 nucleotides read TGCAGCGTTGATAATAACCCGGGACAAGGCTACACCTTC. The chain joins TRBV29-1 to TRBJ1-2, with TRBD1 as a possible D gene (6 bases). The germline V and J ends were trimmed by 3 bases and 8 bases, with 16 bases remaining between them. This CDR3 has 13 residues. The germline V gene encodes CDR1 SQVTM and CDR2 ANQGSEA. The whole variable domain, filled in from reference TRBV29-1 and TRBJ1-2, reads SAVISQKPSRDICQRGTSLTIQCQVDSQVTMMFWYRQQPGQSLTLIATANQGSEATYESGFVIDKFPISRPNLTFSTLTVSNMSPEDSSIYLCSVDNNPGQGYTFGSGTRLTVV.

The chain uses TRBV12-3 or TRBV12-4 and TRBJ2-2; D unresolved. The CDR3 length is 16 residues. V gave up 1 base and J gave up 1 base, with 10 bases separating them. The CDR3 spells CASSLEAMENTGELFF. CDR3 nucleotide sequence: TGTGCCAGCAGTTTAGAAGCGATGGAGAACACCGGGGAGCTGTTTTTT.

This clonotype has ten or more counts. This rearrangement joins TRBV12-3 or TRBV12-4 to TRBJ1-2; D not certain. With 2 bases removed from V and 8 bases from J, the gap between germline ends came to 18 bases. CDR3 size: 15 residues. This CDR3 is CASSLIIDIPTGYTF. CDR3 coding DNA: TGTGCCAGCAGTTTAATTATTGATATCCCCACGGGCTACACCTTC.

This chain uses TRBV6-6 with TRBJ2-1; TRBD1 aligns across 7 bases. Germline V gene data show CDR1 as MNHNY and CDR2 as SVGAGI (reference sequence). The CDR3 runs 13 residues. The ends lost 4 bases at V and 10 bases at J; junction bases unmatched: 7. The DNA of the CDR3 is TGTGCCAGCAGTTTTACAGGGGCAGGGGAGCAGTTCTTC. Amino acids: CASSFTGAGEQFF.